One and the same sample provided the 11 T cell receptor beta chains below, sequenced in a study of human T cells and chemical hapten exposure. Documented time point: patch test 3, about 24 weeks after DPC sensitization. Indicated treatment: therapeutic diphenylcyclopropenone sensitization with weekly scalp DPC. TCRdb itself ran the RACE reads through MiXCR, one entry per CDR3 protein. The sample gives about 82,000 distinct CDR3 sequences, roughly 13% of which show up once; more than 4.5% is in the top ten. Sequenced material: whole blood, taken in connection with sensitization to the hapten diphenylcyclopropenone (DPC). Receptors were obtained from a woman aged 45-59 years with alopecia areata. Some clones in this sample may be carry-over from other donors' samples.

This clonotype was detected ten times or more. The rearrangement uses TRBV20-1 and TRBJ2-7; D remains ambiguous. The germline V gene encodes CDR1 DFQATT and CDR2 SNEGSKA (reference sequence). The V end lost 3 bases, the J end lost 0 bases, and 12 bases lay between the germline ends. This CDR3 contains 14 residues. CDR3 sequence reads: CSASAVRISYEQYF. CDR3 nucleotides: TGCAGTGCTAGCGCTGTTAGGATCTCCTACGAGCAGTACTTC.

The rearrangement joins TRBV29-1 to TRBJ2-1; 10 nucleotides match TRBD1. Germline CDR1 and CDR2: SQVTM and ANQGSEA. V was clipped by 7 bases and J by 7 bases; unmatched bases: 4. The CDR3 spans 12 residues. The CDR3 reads CSADRGTNEQFF. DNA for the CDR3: TGCAGCGCGGACAGGGGGACAAATGAGCAGTTCTTC.

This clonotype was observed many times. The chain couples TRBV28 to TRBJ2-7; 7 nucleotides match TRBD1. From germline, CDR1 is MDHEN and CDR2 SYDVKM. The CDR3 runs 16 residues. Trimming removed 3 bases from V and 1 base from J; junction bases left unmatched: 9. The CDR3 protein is CASSFSTGSRSYEQYF. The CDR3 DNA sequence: TGTGCCAGCAGTTTCTCGACAGGGTCTAGATCCTACGAGCAGTACTTC.

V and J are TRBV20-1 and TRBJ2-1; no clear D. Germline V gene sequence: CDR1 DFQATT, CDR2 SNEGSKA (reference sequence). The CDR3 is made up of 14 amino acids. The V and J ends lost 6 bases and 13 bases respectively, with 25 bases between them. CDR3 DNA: TGCAGTGCCGAGACCCTGGACCACCGAGAAGGACAGTTCTTC. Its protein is CSAETLDHREGQFF.

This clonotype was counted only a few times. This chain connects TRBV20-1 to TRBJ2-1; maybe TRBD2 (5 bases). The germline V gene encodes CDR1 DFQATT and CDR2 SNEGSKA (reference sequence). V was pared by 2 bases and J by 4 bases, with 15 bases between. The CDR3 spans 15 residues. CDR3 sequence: CSARFGSGTYNEQFF. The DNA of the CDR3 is TGCAGTGCTAGATTTGGCAGCGGAACGTACAATGAGCAGTTCTTC.

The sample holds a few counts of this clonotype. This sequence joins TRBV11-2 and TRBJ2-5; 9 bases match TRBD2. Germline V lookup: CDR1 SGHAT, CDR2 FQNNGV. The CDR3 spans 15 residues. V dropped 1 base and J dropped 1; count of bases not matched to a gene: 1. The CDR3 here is CASSLGAGGQETQYF. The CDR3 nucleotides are TGTGCCAGCAGCTTAGGAGCGGGGGGCCAAGAGACCCAGTACTTC.

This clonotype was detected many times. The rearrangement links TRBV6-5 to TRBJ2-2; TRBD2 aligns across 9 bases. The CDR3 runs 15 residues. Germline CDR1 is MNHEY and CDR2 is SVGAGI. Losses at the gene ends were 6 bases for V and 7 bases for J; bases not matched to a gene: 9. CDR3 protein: CASRKGTSLIGELFF. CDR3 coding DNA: TGTGCCAGCAGGAAAGGGACTAGCTTAATCGGGGAGCTGTTTTTT.

The CDR3 loop is CASSPPFAAGESKTQYF. The CDR3 nucleotides are TGTGCCAGCAGCCCCCCTTTTGCCGCGGGAGAATCTAAGACCCAGTACTTC. The chain links TRBV7-9 to TRBJ2-5; 7 nucleotides match TRBD2. This CDR3 spans 17 amino acids. The junction had 18 bases not matched to a gene; V was cut back by 5 bases and J by 6 bases. Germline V CDR1 and CDR2: SEHNR, FQNEAQ (reference sequence).

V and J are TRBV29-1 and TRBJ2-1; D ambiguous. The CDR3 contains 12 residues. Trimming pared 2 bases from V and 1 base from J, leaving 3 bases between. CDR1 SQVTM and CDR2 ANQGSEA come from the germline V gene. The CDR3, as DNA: TGCAGCGTTGAACCTTCCTACAATGAGCAGTTCTTC. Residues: CSVEPSYNEQFF.

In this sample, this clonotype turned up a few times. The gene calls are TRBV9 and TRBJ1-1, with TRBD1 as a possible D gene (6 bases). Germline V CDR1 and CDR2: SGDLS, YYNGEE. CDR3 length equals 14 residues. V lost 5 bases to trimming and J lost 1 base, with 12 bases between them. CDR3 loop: CASSLQGWNTEAFF. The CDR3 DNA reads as TGTGCCAGCAGTCTACAGGGATGGAACACTGAAGCTTTCTTT. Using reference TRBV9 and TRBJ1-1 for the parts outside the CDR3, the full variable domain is DSGVTQTPKHLITATGQRVTLRCSPRSGDLSVYWYQQSLDQGLQFLIQYYNGEERAKGNILERFSAQQFPDLHSELNLSSLELGDSALYFCASSLQGWNTEAFFGQGTRLTVV.

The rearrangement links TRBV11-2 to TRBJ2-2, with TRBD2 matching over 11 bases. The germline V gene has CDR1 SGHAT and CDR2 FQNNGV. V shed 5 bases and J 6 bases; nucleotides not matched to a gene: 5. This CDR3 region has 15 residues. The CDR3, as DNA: TGTGCCAGCAGCCACACTAGCGGGAGAGCCGGGGAGCTGTTTTTT. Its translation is CASSHTSGRAGELFF.